Presented here are 9 T cell receptor beta chains from one specimen sequenced in a study of blood T cells in healthy people across ages. A second PCR of about 7 to 11 cycles used a sample-barcoded 5' primer and a J-beta primer mix. In TCRdb, the 5' RACE reads were re-called with MiXCR into one record per CDR3 protein. The data contain about 2 million distinct CDR3 sequences, about 50% of them seen just once; the ten biggest clones take up less than 2.5%. Input material: blood. The receptors shown here come from a middle-aged woman in good health.

This clonotype was detected a few times. The chain couples TRBV20-1 to TRBJ2-7, with 7 bases identical to TRBD2. The CDR3 runs 15 residues. CDR1 and CDR2 (germline): DFQATT, SNEGSKA (reference sequence). Losses at the gene ends were 5 bases for V and 0 bases for J; bases not matched to a gene: 10. The CDR3 nucleotides are TGCAGTGCTCCTCCCACTAGCGCGTTCTCCTACGAGCAGTACTTC. Translating it yields CSAPPTSAFSYEQYF.

The chain is built from TRBV4-2 and TRBJ2-5, with D possibly TRBD2 on 5 matching bases. Between the trimmed V and J ends, which lost 0 bases and 9 bases, there was a span of 8 bases. CDR3 length equals 12 residues. Germline V gene data show CDR1 as LGHNA and CDR2 as YNFKEQ. The CDR3 DNA sequence: TGTGCCAGCAGCCAAGATACCGGGGCCCAGTACTTC. It is translated as CASSQDTGAQYF.

J is TRBJ1-1 and V is TRBV11-1; D gene uncertain. Germline V gene data show CDR1 as SGHAT and CDR2 as FQDESV (reference sequence). The CDR3 length is 11 residues. V lost 5 bases to trimming and J lost 11 bases, with 12 bases between them. CDR3 sequence reads: CASSRTADAFF. In nucleotides, the CDR3 is TGTGCCAGCAGCCGGACGGCGGACGCTTTCTTT.

The chain is built from TRBV4-1 and TRBJ2-7, with 8 bases aligning to TRBD1. This CDR3 contains 15 residues. The ends lost 3 bases at V and 6 bases at J; junction bases unmatched: 10. Germline lookup yields CDR1 MGHRA and CDR2 YSYEKL. The CDR3 reads CASSHGQGRLGEQYF. The CDR3 DNA reads as TGCGCCAGCAGCCATGGACAGGGAAGGTTGGGCGAGCAGTACTTC.

DNA for the CDR3: TGTGCCAGCAGTTCTCGCGTGAGGCCGGAGGGCAATCAGCCCCAGCATTTT. It yields the protein CASSSRVRPEGNQPQHF. The chain couples TRBV27 to TRBJ1-5; D call uncertain. CDR1 and CDR2 from the germline V gene are MNHEY and SMNVEV (reference sequence). The V end lost 4 bases, the J end lost 2 bases, and 18 bases lay between the germline ends. The CDR3 runs 17 residues.

This clonotype was counted once. The chain combines TRBV3-1 with TRBJ2-3; TRBD1 aligns across 9 bases. CDR1 LGHDT and CDR2 YNNKEL come from the germline V gene (reference sequence). The CDR3 extends over 16 amino acids. Trimming cost V 4 bases and J 5 bases; bases outside gene matches: 10. This CDR3 is CASSLFGQGIGDTQYF. The DNA of the CDR3 is TGTGCCAGCAGCCTATTTGGACAGGGGATTGGAGATACGCAGTATTTT.

The chain carries TRBV20-1 and TRBJ2-3, with 9 nucleotides matching TRBD1. Germline V gene lookup returns CDR1 DFQATT and CDR2 SNEGSKA (reference sequence). Unmatched junction bases numbered 10, after V lost 6 bases and J lost 3 bases. The CDR3 extends over 15 amino acids. The chain's CDR3 is CSAGHGTGKTDTQYF. DNA of the CDR3: TGCAGTGCAGGACACGGGACAGGGAAAACAGATACGCAGTATTTT.

The genes are TRBV12-3 or TRBV12-4 and TRBJ2-5, with a tentative D call TRBD1 (6 bases). V was cut by 6 bases and J by 11 bases, with 19 bases left in between. The CDR3 is 13 amino acids. The chain's CDR3 is CASSQGQNNEQYF. DNA for the CDR3: TGTGCCAGCAGCCAGGGACAAAACAATGAGCAGTACTTC.

This clonotype was seen a few times. The V gene is TRBV7-9, the J gene TRBJ2-5; no definite D call. Germline CDR1 SEHNR, CDR2 FQNEAQ (reference sequence). V gave up 5 bases and J gave up 3 bases, with 16 bases separating them. The CDR3 runs to 15 residues. CDR3 nucleotide sequence: TGTGCCAGCAGCCCCCCAGTGACGTTAAAAGAGACCCAGTACTTC. As protein: CASSPPVTLKETQYF.